This TCR beta chain was documented in a study of cytomegalovirus exposure and HLA in healthy donors. Findings and caveats of the study: Being indistinguishable, some V segments were excluded, TRBV6-2 and TRBV6-3 among them.

Worth noting for this clone: Its specificity is unknown.

There are 16 residues in the CDR3. Looked up from germline, CDR1 is MNHEY and CDR2 is SMNVEV (reference sequence). J lost 1 base, V lost 6 bases, and 10 bases had no gene match. Use of 60 Vbeta and 13 Jbeta primers characterized the PCR. Clones were read by immunoSEQ multiplex PCR, and TCRdb kept only the in-frame ones, dropping some. This table has about 160,000 clones, 80% to 85% appearing once. This TCR was sampled from a male donor in good health and CMV-seropositive. This chain connects TRBV27 to TRBJ1-1, with 8 positions matching TRBD1. Sequenced input: PBMCs. The CDR3 reads CASRHLQGGRNTEAFF. Written as DNA, the CDR3 is TGTGCCAGCAGACACTTACAGGGGGGACGGAACACTGAAGCTTTCTTT.